This T cell receptor beta chain was sequenced in a study of cytomegalovirus exposure and HLA in healthy donors. This CDR3 region has 15 residues. V lost 1 base, J lost 3 bases, and 10 bases lay in between. From germline, CDR1 is SGHRS and CDR2 YFSETQ. Primers for the PCR totalled 60 Vbeta and 13 Jbeta. Repertoires were generated with immunoSEQ multiplex PCR, while TCRdb's copy carries only in-frame clones and drops some. The sample contains about 150,000 clones, over 75% of which appear only once. The chain has TRBV5-1 and TRBJ1-4; D may be TRBD1 (5 bases). Sequences were obtained from PBMCs. This clonotype was sampled from a woman aged 35 to 49 in good health and CMV-seropositive. CDR3 protein: CASSLLGAANEKLFF. In nucleotides, the CDR3 is TGCGCCAGCAGCTTGCTAGGGGCGGCTAATGAAAAACTGTTTTTT.